There are a few counts of the clone carrying this T cell receptor (beta chain). These data belong to a study of early T cells in non-severe SARS-CoV-2 infection. V gave up 5 bases and J gave up 8 bases, with 13 bases separating them. The CDR3 is 13 amino acids. CDR1 SGHAT and CDR2 FQDESV come from the germline V gene (reference sequence). TCRdb independently ran MiXCR on the 5' RACE reads; one entry per CDR3 protein. The sample comprises 85,000 to 100,000 distinct CDR3 sequences, approximately 10% of which are singletons, and roughly 4.5% rests with the top ten. This chain joins TRBV11-1 and TRBJ2-1; D might be TRBD1 (7 bases). The TCR sequence derives from an adult who was a healthcare worker with PCR-confirmed SARS-CoV-2 infection or an uninfected control (not recorded which). Source: whole blood, taken at baseline. CDR3 DNA: TGTGCCAGCAGCGTTCAGGGGGGCGATGAGCAGTTCTTC. Protein product: CASSVQGGDEQFF.